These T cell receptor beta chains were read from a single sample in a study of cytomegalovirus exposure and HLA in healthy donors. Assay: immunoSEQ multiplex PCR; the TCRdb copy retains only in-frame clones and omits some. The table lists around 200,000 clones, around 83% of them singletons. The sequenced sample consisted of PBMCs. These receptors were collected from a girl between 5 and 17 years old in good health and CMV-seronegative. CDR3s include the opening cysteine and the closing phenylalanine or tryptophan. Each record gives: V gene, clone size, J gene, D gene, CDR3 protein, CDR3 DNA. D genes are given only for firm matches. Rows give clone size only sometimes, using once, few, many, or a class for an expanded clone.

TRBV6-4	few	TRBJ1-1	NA	CASSEGGGTEAFF	TGTGCCAGCAGTGAGGGGGGTGGCACTGAAGCTTTCTTT
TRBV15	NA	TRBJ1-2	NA	CATSRDRTGYGYTF	TGTGCCACCAGCAGAGATCGTACAGGGTATGGCTACACCTTC
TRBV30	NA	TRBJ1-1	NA	CAWSRQGGTEAFF	TGTGCCTGGAGTCGGCAGGGAGGCACTGAAGCTTTCTTT
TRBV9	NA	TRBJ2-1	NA	CASSVDGGHYNEQFF	TGTGCCAGCAGCGTAGATGGGGGCCACTACAATGAGCAGTTCTTC
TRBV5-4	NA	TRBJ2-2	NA	CASSPRGGGAPGELFF	TGTGCCAGCAGCCCGAGGGGTGGGGGGGCCCCCGGGGAGCTGTTTTTT
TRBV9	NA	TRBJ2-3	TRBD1	CASSVEPTGGIIDTQYF	TGTGCCAGCAGCGTAGAACCGACAGGGGGAATCATAGATACGCAGTATTTT
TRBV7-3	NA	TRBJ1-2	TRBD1	CASSLYQGQGAFYGYTF	TGTGCCAGCAGCTTATACCAAGGACAGGGGGCTTTCTATGGCTACACCTTC
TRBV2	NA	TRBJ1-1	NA	CASLRGTEAFF	TGTGCCAGCCTAAGGGGCACTGAAGCTTTCTTT
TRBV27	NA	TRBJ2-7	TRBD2	CASSLRAGVTYEQYF	TGTGCCAGCAGTCTCCGAGCGGGAGTAACCTACGAGCAGTACTTC
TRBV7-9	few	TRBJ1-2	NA	CASGGQSYGYTF	TGTGCCAGCGGCGGGCAGTCCTACGGCTACACCTTC
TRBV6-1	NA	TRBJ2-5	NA	CAGRDFDRETQYF	TGTGCCGGTAGGGACTTCGACCGGGAGACCCAGTACTTC
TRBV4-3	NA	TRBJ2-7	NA	CASSHQTGEPYEQYF	TGCGCCAGCAGCCACCAGACAGGAGAACCCTACGAGCAGTACTTC
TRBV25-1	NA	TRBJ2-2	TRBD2	CASSDIGRDTGELFF	TGTGCCAGCAGTGATATTGGGAGGGACACCGGGGAGCTGTTTTTT
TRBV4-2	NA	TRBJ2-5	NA	CASSQDVVETQYF	TGTGCCAGCAGCCAAGACGTAGTGGAGACCCAGTACTTC
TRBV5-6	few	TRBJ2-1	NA	CASSSGQYSYNEQFF	TGTGCCAGCAGCTCCGGACAGTACTCCTACAATGAGCAGTTCTTC
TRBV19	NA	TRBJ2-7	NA	CASSFGTPGSYEQYF	TGTGCCAGTTCATTCGGGACACCAGGTTCCTACGAGCAGTACTTC
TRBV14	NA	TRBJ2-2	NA	CASSQEAGIHTGELFF	TGTGCCAGCAGCCAAGAGGCAGGGATCCACACCGGGGAGCTGTTTTTT
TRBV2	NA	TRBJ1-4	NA	CASITQRPTNEKLFF	TGTGCCAGTATTACACAGAGACCAACTAATGAAAAACTGTTTTTT
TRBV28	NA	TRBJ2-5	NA	CASSPSVARWTQYF	TGTGCCAGCAGTCCCAGCGTAGCAAGATGGACCCAGTACTTC
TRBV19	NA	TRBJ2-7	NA	CASSTEFEQYF	TGTGCCAGTAGCACGGAGTTCGAGCAGTACTTC
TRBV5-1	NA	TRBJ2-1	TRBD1	CASSLGQGDNEQFF	TGCGCCAGCAGCTTGGGACAGGGTGACAATGAGCAGTTCTTC
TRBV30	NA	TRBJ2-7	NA	CAWSVMGGSYEQYF	TGTGCCTGGAGTGTAATGGGAGGCTCCTACGAGCAGTACTTC
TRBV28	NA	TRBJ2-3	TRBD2	CASIRTSPTTDTQYF	TGTGCCAGCATACGGACTAGCCCTACGACGGATACGCAGTATTTT
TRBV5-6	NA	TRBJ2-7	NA	CASSYIDRFYEQHF	TGTGCCAGCAGTTACATCGACAGGTTCTACGAGCAGCACTTC
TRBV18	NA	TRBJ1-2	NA	CASSHRQGIYGYTF	TGTGCCAGCTCCCATCGGCAGGGAATCTATGGCTACACCTTC
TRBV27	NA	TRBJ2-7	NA	CASSLRGTTPMAEHEQYF	TGTGCCAGCAGTTTAAGGGGGACGACGCCTATGGCAGAACACGAGCAGTACTTC
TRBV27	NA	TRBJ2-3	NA	CASSPSTDTQYF	TGTGCCAGCAGTCCAAGCACAGATACGCAGTATTTT
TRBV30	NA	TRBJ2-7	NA	CAWSEGALGEQYF	TGTGCCTGGAGTGAAGGAGCCCTTGGGGAGCAGTACTTC
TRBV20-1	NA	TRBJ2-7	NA	CSASRTYEQYF	TGCAGTGCTAGCAGGACCTACGAGCAGTACTTC
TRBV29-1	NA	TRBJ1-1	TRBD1	CSVGRDRGLITEAFF	TGCAGCGTTGGGCGGGACAGGGGGCTTATCACTGAAGCTTTCTTT
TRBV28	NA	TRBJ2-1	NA	CASSSRVNEQFF	TGTGCCAGCAGTTCCAGGGTAAATGAGCAGTTCTTC
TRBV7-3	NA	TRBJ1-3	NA	CASSLTAASGNTIYF	TGTGCCAGCAGCTTAACAGCGGCCTCTGGAAACACCATATATTTT
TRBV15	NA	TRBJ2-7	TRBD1	CATSRGTGGITYEQYF	TGTGCCACCAGCAGAGGTACAGGGGGCATCACCTACGAGCAGTACTTC
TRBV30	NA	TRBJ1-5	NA	CAWMRGPNQPQHF	TGTGCCTGGATGAGAGGTCCGAATCAGCCCCAGCATTTT
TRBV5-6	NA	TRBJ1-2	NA	CASSLEGQANYGYTF	TGTGCCAGCAGCTTGGAGGGGCAGGCTAACTATGGCTACACCTTC
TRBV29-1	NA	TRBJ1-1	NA	CSVDNPRAVANTEAFF	TGCAGCGTTGATAATCCCAGGGCCGTGGCGAACACTGAAGCTTTCTTT
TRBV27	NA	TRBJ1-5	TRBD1	CASSRLGTGPNQPQHF	TGTGCCAGCAGCAGACTAGGGACAGGTCCCAATCAGCCCCAGCATTTT
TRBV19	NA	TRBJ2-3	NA	CASSILAVEGTDTQYF	TGTGCCAGTAGTATTCTCGCCGTGGAGGGCACAGATACGCAGTATTTT
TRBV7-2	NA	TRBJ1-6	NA	CASSLAGGGASNSPLHF	TGTGCCAGCAGCTTAGCTGGGGGAGGGGCCAGTAATTCACCCCTCCACTTT
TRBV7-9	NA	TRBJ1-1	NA	CASSVDSMNTEAFF	TGTGCCAGCAGCGTCGACAGTATGAACACTGAAGCTTTCTTT
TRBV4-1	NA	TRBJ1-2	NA	CASSPGGAERYGYTF	TGCGCCAGCAGCCCCGGGGGGGCGGAGAGGTATGGCTACACCTTC
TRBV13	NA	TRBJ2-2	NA	CASTSANTGELFF	TGTGCCAGCACCTCAGCGAACACCGGGGAGCTGTTTTTT
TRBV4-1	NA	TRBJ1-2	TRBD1	CASSVQGATGYTF	TGCGCCAGCAGCGTACAGGGGGCGACGGGCTACACCTTC
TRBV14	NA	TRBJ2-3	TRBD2	CASSRGTSGYTDTQYF	TGTGCCAGCAGCCGAGGGACTAGCGGATACACAGATACGCAGTATTTT
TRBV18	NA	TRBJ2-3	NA	CASSPSTDTQYF	TGTGCCAGCTCTCCTAGCACAGATACGCAGTATTTT
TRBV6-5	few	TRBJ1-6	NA	CASTTGFYLDSPLHF	TGTGCCAGTACTACAGGGTTCTATCTTGATTCACCCCTCCACTTT